This T cell receptor (beta chain) was profiled in a study of blood T cell repertoires in COVID-19. Study details: In each case, the material was cDNA or gDNA derived from T cells, B-cell-depleted T cells, or PBMCs.

CDR3 length: 11 amino acids. V was pared by 5 bases and J by 5 bases, with 7 bases between. The germline gives CDR1 SGHDT, CDR2 YYEEEE. Method: immunoSEQ multiplex PCR; TCRdb's copy keeps in-frame clones and lacks some. In the table there are around 200,000 clones, about four fifths of which are singletons. Sequencing was performed on peripheral blood. The sequence derives from a woman between 40 and 55 years old with active or convalescent COVID-19. V gene TRBV5-6 combines with J gene TRBJ1-1; the D is unclear. In nucleotides, the CDR3 is TGTGCCAGCAGTTCTGTGACTGAAGCTTTCTTT. Protein product: CASSSVTEAFF.